One T cell receptor (beta chain) is described in this entry. Original processing methods: The authors estimated nucleated cell counts from reference gene primer amplification. Only in-frame clones appear in the TCRdb table, and some are missing; sequencing was by immunoSEQ multiplex PCR. The DNA gave D and trimming, while V, J and clone size come from that table. The sample contains fewer than 250,000 clones, roughly 86% of which appear only once. The data derive from a study of blood T cell repertoires in COVID-19. Looking at the study overall: The study drew acute and convalescent COVID-19 samples from the United States, Italy and Spain. PBMCs, B-cell-depleted T cells, or T cells provided the cDNA or gDNA that made up the material.

CDR3 length: 15 residues. V lost 3 bases and J 3 bases, leaving 14 bases between the germline ends. From germline, CDR1 is KGHDR and CDR2 SFDVKD. The sequence derives from a man in his fifties or sixties with acute or convalescent COVID-19. The chain links TRBV24-1 to TRBJ2-7; D is possibly TRBD1 (6 bases). Sequenced: peripheral blood. The CDR3 region is CATSDPTGSHYEQYF. The CDR3 DNA follows: TGTGCCACCAGTGATCCGACAGGTTCCCACTACGAGCAGTACTTC.